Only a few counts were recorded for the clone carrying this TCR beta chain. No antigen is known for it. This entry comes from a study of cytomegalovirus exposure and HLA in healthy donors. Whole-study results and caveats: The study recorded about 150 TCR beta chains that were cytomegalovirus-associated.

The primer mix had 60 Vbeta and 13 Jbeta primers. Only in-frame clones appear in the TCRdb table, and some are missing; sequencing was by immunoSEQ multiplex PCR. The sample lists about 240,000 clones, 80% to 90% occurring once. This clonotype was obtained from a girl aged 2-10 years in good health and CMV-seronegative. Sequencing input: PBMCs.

The CDR3 loop is CASSSLSGQLRNTIYF. The CDR3 DNA follows: TGTGCCAGCAGCTCTCTCTCGGGACAATTAAGGAACACCATATATTTT. The J gene is TRBJ1-3, the V gene TRBV7-8; D might be TRBD1 (6 bases). CDR1 is SGHVS, CDR2 FQNEAQ, per germline. CDR3 length: 16 residues. Trimming removed 4 bases at V and 7 bases at J, with 20 bases between.